The clone carrying this TCR beta chain was observed a handful of times. Its specificity is not known. This entry belongs to a study of beta chain features in type 1 diabetes. Study findings and constraints: The study found that naive, central memory and Treg TCRB repertoires appeared more similar in patients than in healthy donors. Sequencing the cDNA could make cells with high TCR expression show up more than they should.

The authors took one heparinised blood draw, averaging roughly 100 mL, from each donor. Per the germline V gene, CDR1 is ENHRY and CDR2 is SYGVKD. CDR3 length: 14 residues. V lost 2 bases to trimming and J lost 7 bases; unmatched junction nucleotides: 2. Every isolated RNA sample was fully reverse transcribed, so sequencing captured expressed TCRB transcripts. The table came from immunoSEQ multiplex PCR; TCRdb's copy has only in-frame clones and leaves some out. The sample consists of more than 300,000 clones, 10% to 15% of them appearing once. The receptor's source is a man younger than 35 in good health. J is TRBJ2-1 and V is TRBV10-3, with 10 nucleotides matching TRBD1. Sequencing used naive CD4+ T cells from blood. The CDR3 protein is CAISEDRGRNEQFF. CDR3 nucleotide sequence: TGTGCCATCAGTGAGGACAGGGGGCGAAATGAGCAGTTCTTC.